The source of this TCR beta chain is a study of T-cell reconstitution after alpha-beta-depleted transplantation in children. In its sample, this clonotype was seen many times. Between the trimmed V and J ends, which lost 4 bases and 4 bases, there was a span of 12 bases. The CDR3 runs to 14 residues. Per the germline V gene, CDR1 is LGHDT and CDR2 is YNNKEL (reference sequence). The TCRbeta library incorporated unique molecular identifiers. MiXCR was run by TCRdb on the PCR reads, yielding one entry per CDR3 protein. The sample comprises 180,000 or so distinct CDR3 sequences, 6.3% of which are singletons, and 4.5% rests with the top ten.

The chain links TRBV3-1 to TRBJ2-3; D gene uncertain. The sequencing used PBMCs, collected before TCRalphabeta/CD19-depleted stem cell transplant. The receptor's source is a girl under three years old with combined immunodeficiency, due to receive a stem cell transplant. CDR3 protein: CASSPFLGADTQYF. DNA of the CDR3: TGTGCCAGCAGCCCTTTCCTTGGGGCAGATACGCAGTATTTT.